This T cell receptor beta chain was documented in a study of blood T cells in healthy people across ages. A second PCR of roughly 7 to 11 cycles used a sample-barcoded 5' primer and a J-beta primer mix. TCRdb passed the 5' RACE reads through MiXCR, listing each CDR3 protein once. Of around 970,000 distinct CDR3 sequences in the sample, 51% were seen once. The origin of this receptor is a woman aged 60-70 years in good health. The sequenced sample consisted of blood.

The CDR3 region has the DNA TGTGCCAGCGCCCAGAGTCCTTACAATGAGCAGTTCTTC. This gives the protein CASAQSPYNEQFF. The chain employs TRBV7-8 and TRBJ2-1, with unresolved D. Germline V CDR1 and CDR2: SGHVS, FQNEAQ. Trimming removed 8 bases from V and 4 bases from J, with 12 bases in between. The CDR3 runs to 13 residues.